These 6 T cell receptor beta chains were sequenced from one sample in a study of blood T cell repertoires in COVID-19. Clones were sequenced by immunoSEQ multiplex PCR, and TCRdb holds only the in-frame ones, with some missing. The data hold approximately 250,000 clones, with more than 70% observed a single time. The sequenced sample was PBMCs or T cells enriched from blood (not recorded which). These receptors were collected from a woman in her thirties or forties with acute COVID-19.

The V call is TRBV5-1, the J call TRBJ1-3; TRBD1 matches at 7 bases. V was clipped by 2 bases and J by 0 bases; unmatched bases: 8. The CDR3 has 17 amino acids. In germline, CDR1 is SGHRS, CDR2 YFSETQ. The CDR3 loop reads CASSLQSGGYSGNTIYF. The CDR3 DNA follows: TGCGCCAGCAGCTTACAGTCAGGGGGGTACTCTGGAAACACCATATATTTT.

This sequence joins TRBV7-8 and TRBJ1-6; 9 bases match TRBD1. Germline V CDR1 and CDR2: SGHVS, FQNEAQ. The CDR3 covers 17 residues. Trimming took 0 bases from V and 6 from J; bases not matched to a gene: 6. The CDR3 DNA follows: TGTGCCAGCAGCTTAGCGAGCCGGGACAGGGTTAATTCACCCCTCCACTTT. Its translation is CASSLASRDRVNSPLHF.

This clone is a singleton in its sample. V usage is TRBV29-1 and J usage is TRBJ2-7; possibly TRBD1 for D (5 bases). Germline values: CDR1 SQVTM, CDR2 ANQGSEA. CDR3 size: 12 residues. With 7 bases removed from V and 2 bases from J, the gap between germline ends came to 12 bases. This chain's CDR3 is CSAGPGPYEQYV. CDR3 sequence (DNA): TGCAGCGCCGGGCCAGGGCCCTACGAGCAGTACGTC.

The rearrangement links TRBV7-2 to TRBJ2-2; D call uncertain. This CDR3 has 16 residues. Trimming removed 0 bases at V and 1 base at J, with 9 bases between. Per germline, CDR1 SGHTA and CDR2 FQGNSA. The CDR3, as DNA: TGTGCCAGCAGCTTAGCCCCTTACGGGAACACCGGGGAGCTGTTTTTT. It translates to CASSLAPYGNTGELFF.

The gene calls are TRBV6-5 and TRBJ2-1; TRBD2 matches 9 bases. The germline V gene encodes CDR1 MNHEY and CDR2 SVGAGI. The CDR3 runs 15 residues. Trimming cost V 9 bases and J 6 bases; bases outside gene matches: 12. CDR3 loop: CASVRLGTSINEQFF. The DNA of the CDR3 is TGTGCCAGTGTTCGCCTGGGGACTAGCATCAATGAGCAGTTCTTC.

The V and J genes are TRBV7-8 and TRBJ1-5; perhaps TRBD1 as D (6 bases). CDR3 length equals 15 residues. V was cut by 4 bases and J by 2 bases, with 12 bases left in between. Germline CDR1 reads SGHVS; CDR2 reads FQNEAQ. CDR3 nucleotides: TGTGCCAGCAGCTCCACAGGGATCGGCAATCAGCCCCAGCATTTT. As protein: CASSSTGIGNQPQHF.